The clone carrying this T cell receptor (beta chain) showed up many times. The entry originates in a study of low-dose radiotherapy and immunotherapy resistance in tumors. The wider study: Ipilimumab 1 mg/kg every six weeks, together with nivolumab 240 mg every two weeks, was given intravenously to patients. Patients were on oral aspirin 300 mg taken daily for four cycles from cycle 1 day 1.

Germline values: CDR1 MGHRA, CDR2 YSYEKL. This CDR3 contains 15 residues. Between the trimmed V and J ends, which lost 1 base and 0 bases, there was a span of 6 bases. TRAV- and TRBV-specific primers, spanning alpha and beta chains, primed first-strand cDNA. TCR amplification used about 18 PCR cycles, a constant-region primer and a V-primer adapter. From the reads, TCRdb called clonotypes with MiXCR, one entry per CDR3 protein. The table lists some 94,000 distinct CDR3 sequences, approximately 22% of them singletons, with roughly 13% in the top ten. Time point described: after trial treatment. Treatment of the sample: LDRT plus nivolumab, ipilimumab, low-dose cyclophosphamide and aspirin (RACIN trial). Advanced solid tumors without tumor-infiltrating lymphocytes were required for inclusion.

The J gene is TRBJ1-4, the V gene TRBV4-1; D gene uncertain. The TCR was taken from a female donor with ovarian cancer. The material sequenced was PBMCs, taken after low-dose radiotherapy plus immunotherapy. DNA of the CDR3: TGCGCCAGCAGCCAAGCGGCCGCAACTAATGAAAAACTGTTTTTT. Residues: CASSQAAATNEKLFF.